This T cell receptor (beta chain) was obtained from a study of beta chain features in type 1 diabetes. Overall study findings and caveats: VDJ junctions from type 1 diabetes patients carried fewer insertions and larger deletions. When Type 1 diabetes patients were examined, their TCRB CDR3s proved moderately but significantly shorter in all four CD4+ subsets. A PCR bias possibly favoring shorter templates would apply equally to patients and controls.

What was sequenced were expressed TCRB transcripts, since all of the isolated RNA had been reverse transcribed. Clones were sequenced by immunoSEQ multiplex PCR, and TCRdb holds only the in-frame ones, with some missing. This table has around 70,000 clones, more than 45% appearing once. Populations isolated by sorting all had purity greater than 95%. As for this clone: The antigen remains unidentified.

The V and J ends lost 0 bases and 4 bases respectively, with 10 bases between them. In germline, CDR1 is KGHSH, CDR2 LQKENI. CDR3 size: 15 residues. The sample comprised central memory CD4+ T cells from blood. V and J are TRBV18 and TRBJ1-3; unclear D gene. This clonotype originated in a man aged 25 to 45 with type 1 diabetes. CDR3 protein: CASSPPSGSGNTIYF. The DNA of the CDR3 is TGTGCCAGCTCACCACCGTCGGGATCCGGAAACACCATATATTTT.